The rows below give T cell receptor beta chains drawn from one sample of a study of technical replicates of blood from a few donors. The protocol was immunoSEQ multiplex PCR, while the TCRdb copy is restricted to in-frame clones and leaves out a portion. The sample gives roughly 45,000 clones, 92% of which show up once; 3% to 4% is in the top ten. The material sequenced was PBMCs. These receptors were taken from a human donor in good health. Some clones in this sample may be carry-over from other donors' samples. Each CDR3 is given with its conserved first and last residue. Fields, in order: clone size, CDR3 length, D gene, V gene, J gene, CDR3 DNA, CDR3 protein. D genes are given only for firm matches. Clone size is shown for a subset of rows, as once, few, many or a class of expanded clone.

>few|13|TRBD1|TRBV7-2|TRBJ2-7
TGTGCCAGCAGCAGGGACAGAGACTACGAGCAGTACTTC
CASSRDRDYEQYF
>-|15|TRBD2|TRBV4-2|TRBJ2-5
TGTGCCAGCAGCCCCGAGGAGCGGGGGGGGGAGACCCAGTACTTC
CASSPEERGGETQYF
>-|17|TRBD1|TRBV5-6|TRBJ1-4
TGTGCCAGCAGCTTGGAGGCAGGGGGCGCGACTAATGAAAAACTGTTTTTT
CASSLEAGGATNEKLFF
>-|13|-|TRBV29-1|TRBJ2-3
TGCAGCGTTGATAAGGGGAGCACAGATACGCAGTATTTT
CSVDKGSTDTQYF
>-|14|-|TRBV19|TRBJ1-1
TGTGCCAGTAGTCTGGCTACAGGAAACACTGAAGCTTTCTTT
CASSLATGNTEAFF
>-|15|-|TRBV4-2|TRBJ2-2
TGTGCCAGCAGCCACCTTAGAAGTTTCACCGGGGAGCTGTTTTTT
CASSHLRSFTGELFF
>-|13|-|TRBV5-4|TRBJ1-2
TGTGCCAGCAGTTCCCAGGGGCCCTATGGCTACACCTTC
CASSSQGPYGYTF
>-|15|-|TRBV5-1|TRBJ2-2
TGCGCCAGCAGCTTGGTACAGGGGAGGAGCGGGGAGCTGTTTTTT
CASSLVQGRSGELFF
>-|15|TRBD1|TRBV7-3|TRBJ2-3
TGTGCCAGCAGCTTACAGGGGGCTAGCACAGATACGCAGTATTTT
CASSLQGASTDTQYF
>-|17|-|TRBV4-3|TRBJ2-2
TGCGCCAGCAGCCAAGAAGGAGGGAGTTCGGGAACCGGGGAGCTGTTTTTT
CASSQEGGSSGTGELFF
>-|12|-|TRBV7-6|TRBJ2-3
TGTGCCAGCAGTCCCCACACAGATACGCAGTATTTT
CASSPHTDTQYF
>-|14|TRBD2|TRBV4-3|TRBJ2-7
TGCGCCAGCAGCCAAGCGGGGGGTACCTACGAGCAGTACTTC
CASSQAGGTYEQYF
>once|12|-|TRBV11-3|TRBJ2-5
TGTGCCAGCAGCGGGGCAGGAGAGACCCAGTACTTC
CASSGAGETQYF
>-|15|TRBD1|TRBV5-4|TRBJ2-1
TGTGCCAGCAGCCCGGGACAGGGAGCGAGGGATGAGCAGTTCTTC
CASSPGQGARDEQFF
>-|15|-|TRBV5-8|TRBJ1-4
TGTGCCAGCAGCGGATCCGGGACATTGGGGGAAAAACTGTTTTTT
CASSGSGTLGEKLFF
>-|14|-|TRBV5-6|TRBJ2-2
TGTGCCAGCAGCCTCAGGTTGAACACCGGGGAGCTGTTTTTT
CASSLRLNTGELFF
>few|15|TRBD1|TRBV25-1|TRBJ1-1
TGTGCCAGCAGTGGACAGGGGACCGTAAACACTGAAGCTTTCTTT
CASSGQGTVNTEAFF
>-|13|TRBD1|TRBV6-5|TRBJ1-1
TGTGCCAGCAGGTACTCAGGGGGCACTGAAGCTTTCTTT
CASRYSGGTEAFF
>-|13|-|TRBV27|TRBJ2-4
TGTGCCAGCAGTTTTTTGGGAGAAAACATTCAGTACTTC
CASSFLGENIQYF
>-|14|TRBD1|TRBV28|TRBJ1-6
TGTGCCAGCAGTTTGACAGGGAAAGTAGAATCCCTCCACTTT
CASSLTGKVESLHF
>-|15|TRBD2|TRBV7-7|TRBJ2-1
TGTGCCAGCAGCCGGAGCGGGAGCGTCTACAATGAGCAGTTCTTC
CASSRSGSVYNEQFF
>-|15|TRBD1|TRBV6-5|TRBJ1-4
TGTGCCAGCAGTTCTCGGGACAGCCCTAATGAAAAACTGTTTTTT
CASSSRDSPNEKLFF
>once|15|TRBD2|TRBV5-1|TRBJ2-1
TGCGCCAGCAGCTTGGTAGCGGGAGGTGAGGGTGAGCAGTTCTTC
CASSLVAGGEGEQFF
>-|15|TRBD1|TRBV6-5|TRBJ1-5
TGTGCCAGCAGTTACACGACAGGGACGGATCAGCCCCAGCATTTT
CASSYTTGTDQPQHF
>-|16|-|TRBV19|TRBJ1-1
TGTGCCAGTAGTATAGTATGGCGACAGTTGAACACTGAAGCTTTCTTT
CASSIVWRQLNTEAFF
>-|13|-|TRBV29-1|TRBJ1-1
TGCAGCGTTGATGGAGCTGTGAACACTGAAGCTTTCTTT
CSVDGAVNTEAFF
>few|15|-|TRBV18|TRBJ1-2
TGTGCCAGCTCACCACGAAGGGGCGCTGAGAATGGCTACACCTTC
CASSPRRGAENGYTF
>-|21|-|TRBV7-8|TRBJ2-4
TGTGCCAGCAGCTTAAGGGCTTGGGATCCCAATCTTTCGGGGGCCAAAAACATTCAGTACTTC
CASSLRAWDPNLSGAKNIQYF
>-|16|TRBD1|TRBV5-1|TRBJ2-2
TGCGCCAGCAGCGAGCCTCAGGGGGCGCAGACCGGGGAGCTGTTTTTT
CASSEPQGAQTGELFF
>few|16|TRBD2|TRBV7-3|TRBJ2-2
TGTGCCAGCAGCCTGGGGACTAGCGGGTTAGGCGGGGAGCTGTTTTTT
CASSLGTSGLGGELFF
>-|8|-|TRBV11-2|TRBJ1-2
TGTGCCACCGGGGGCTACACCTTC
CATGGYTF
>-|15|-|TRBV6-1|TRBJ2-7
TGTGCCAGCAGTGATGCGCTACCCCCACCCTACGAGCAGTACTTC
CASSDALPPPYEQYF
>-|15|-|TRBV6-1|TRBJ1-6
TGTGCCAGCAGTGAGGGGAGCCCCTATAATTCACCCCTCCACTTT
CASSEGSPYNSPLHF